This T cell receptor beta chain was sequenced for a study of shared clonotypes between healthy human individuals (TCRdb year 2020). With regard to the full study: The cohort comprised two women and a few men aged 18 to 49 years. To estimate repertoire size and how much clonotype sharing occurs between individuals, the study deeply sequenced the blood TCR repertoires of 4 to 6 healthy adults. Libraries were prepared and TCR repertoires were sequenced by different laboratories using diverse techniques, in order to increase sequencing depth and limit assay-specific biases. Between about 0.85 and 10 billion PBMCs per donor were obtained by leukapheresis.

Using the deep immunoSEQ assay, TCR CDR3 regions were amplified from genomic DNA by multiplex PCR. For each cell subset, the extracted genomic DNA was distributed evenly across all wells of several immunoSEQ 96-well plates, and each plate served as one replicate. For unsorted PBMC, around 310 ng of genomic DNA, equivalent to about 30,000 T cell genomes, went into each replicate PCR. Genomic DNA from unsorted PBMC was sequenced over ten immunoSEQ deep assay plates. The purified libraries were quantified using a Qubit 3.0 fluorometer, sized with a Bioanalyzer 2100, and then quantified again using the KAPA Library Quantification kit. Every immunoSEQ 96-well plate was sequenced on a separate single-read 150-cycle Illumina NextSeq 550 flow cell. As for the authors' bioinformatics: Because only junctional sequences without quality scores were contained in the immunoSEQ output, filtering matching that applied to full-length reads could not be performed. To assign V/J genes and CDR3, sequences were annotated using PyIR, a Python wrapper for IgBLAST v1.9, with IMGT germline references. Any read was removed if the V/J assignment was weak (E-value above 1e-6), the CDR3 was missing, or the read contained stop codons, out-of-frame junctions, or ambiguous translated residues. A V3J clonotype was defined by an identical inferred V gene, J gene, and CDR3 amino acid sequence. The percentage overlap between two repertoires was calculated by dividing the number of shared unique clonotypes by the size of the smaller repertoire. Richness of each repertoire was evaluated using RTK rarefaction, the Chao1 estimator, and Recon v2.1 estimates of unobserved clonotypes. TCRdb took this table from immuneACCESS and kept in-frame rearrangements with V and J called. Such tables lack part of the clones; where checked against another copy, unresolved V genes explain under half of the gap, and the rest is unexplained. From that table come the V and J calls and clone size; the DNA was used to work out D and trimming. Here the sample has 450,000 to 500,000 clones; over 70% occur a single time. Roughly 13% of the sample lies in the top ten.

With respect to this clone: Its antigen specificity is not known. Base qualities are missing; no much larger clone stands one base away.

Healthy HIV-negative adults with no recently reported acute infections or vaccinations were included as donors. Every donor was a Caucasian adult residing in Nashville, Tennessee, USA. In the unsorted samples, some 100 million PBMCs were counted, and genomic DNA was extracted using the QIAamp DNA Blood Mini kit. Blood was collected by leukapheresis, and PBMCs were isolated by Ficoll-Histopaque density gradient centrifugation and then cryopreserved in liquid nitrogen vapor phase. CDR1 and CDR2 (SNHLY, FYNNEI) derive from the germline V gene. Trimmed from V: 6 bases; trimmed from J: 8 bases; junction bases lacking a gene match: 2. The CDR3 covers 12 residues, taking in both the cysteine and the phenylalanine. Only CDR3 DNA remains: 36 bases, in frame from the first base. Findings and caveats that apply to the study as a whole: Sampling was restricted to blood, and TCR repertoires in tissues likely differ from the TCR repertoires found in blood. Because the study included only a small number of donors, the genetic and exposure-history diversity represented was limited. Pairwise subsampling indicated that sequencing depth was expected to affect the degree of clonotype sharing among donors.

The sample taken for sequencing was PBMCs. The clonotype originates from a woman aged 40 to 55 in good health. Some clones in this sample may be carry-over from other donors' samples. Recombination connected TRBV2 to TRBJ1-5, with 9 central nucleotides matching TRBD1. The CDR3: CASRRTGEPQHF. The sequenced DNA is TGTGCCAGCAGGAGGACAGGGGAGCCCCAGCATTTT.